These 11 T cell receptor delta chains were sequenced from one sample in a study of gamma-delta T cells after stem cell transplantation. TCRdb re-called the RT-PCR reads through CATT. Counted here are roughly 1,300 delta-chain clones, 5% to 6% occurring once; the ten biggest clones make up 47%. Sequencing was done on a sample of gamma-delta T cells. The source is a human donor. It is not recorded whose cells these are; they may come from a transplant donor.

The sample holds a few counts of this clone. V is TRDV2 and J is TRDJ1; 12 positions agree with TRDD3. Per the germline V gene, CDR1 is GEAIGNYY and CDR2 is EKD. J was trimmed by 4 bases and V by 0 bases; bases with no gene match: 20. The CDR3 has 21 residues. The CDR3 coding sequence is TGTGCCTGTGACACCGTCTCCTCCGGCCTCGAACTGGGGGATACAATCGATAAACTCATCTTT. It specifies CACDTVSSGLELGDTIDKLIF.

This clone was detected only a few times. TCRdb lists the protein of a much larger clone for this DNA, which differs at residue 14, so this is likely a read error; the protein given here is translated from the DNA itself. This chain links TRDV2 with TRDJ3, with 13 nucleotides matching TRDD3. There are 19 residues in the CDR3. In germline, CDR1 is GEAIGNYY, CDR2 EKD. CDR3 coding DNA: TGTGCCTGTGACTCCGTACTGGGGGATACGCGATGGGACATCCGACAGATGTTTTTC. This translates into CACDSVLGDTRWDIRQMFF.

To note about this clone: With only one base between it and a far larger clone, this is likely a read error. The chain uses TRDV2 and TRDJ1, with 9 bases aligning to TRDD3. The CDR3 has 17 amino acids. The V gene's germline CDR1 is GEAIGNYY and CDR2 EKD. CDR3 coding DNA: TGTGCCTGTGGCACCTTAAGAAAGCTGGGGGATGAGGGTGAACTCATCTTT. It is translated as CACGTLRKLGDEGELIF.

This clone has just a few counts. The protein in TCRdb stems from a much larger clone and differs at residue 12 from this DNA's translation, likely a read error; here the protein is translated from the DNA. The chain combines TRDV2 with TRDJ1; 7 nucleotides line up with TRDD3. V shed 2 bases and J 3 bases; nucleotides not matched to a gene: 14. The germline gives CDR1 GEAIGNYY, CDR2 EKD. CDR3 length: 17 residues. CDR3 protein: CACDILGRIEDADKLIF. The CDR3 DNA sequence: TGTGCCTGTGACATACTGGGGAGAATAGAGGACGCCGATAAACTCATCTTT.

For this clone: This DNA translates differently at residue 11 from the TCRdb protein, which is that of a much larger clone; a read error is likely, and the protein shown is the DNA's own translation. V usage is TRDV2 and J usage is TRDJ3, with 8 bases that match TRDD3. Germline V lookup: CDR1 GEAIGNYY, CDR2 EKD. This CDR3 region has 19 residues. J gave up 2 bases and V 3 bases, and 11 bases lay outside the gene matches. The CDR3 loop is CACDHTGGRSPWDTRQMFF. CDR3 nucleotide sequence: TGTGCCTGTGACCATACTGGGGGTCGTAGCCCCTGGGACACCCGACAGATGTTTTTC.

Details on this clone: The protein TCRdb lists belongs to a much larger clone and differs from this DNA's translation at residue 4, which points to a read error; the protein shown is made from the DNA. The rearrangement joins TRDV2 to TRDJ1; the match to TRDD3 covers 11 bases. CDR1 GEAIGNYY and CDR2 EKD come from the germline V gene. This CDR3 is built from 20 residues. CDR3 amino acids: CACNTVVLGDRSDYTDKLIF. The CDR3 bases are TGTGCCTGTAACACCGTTGTACTGGGGGATAGGAGTGACTACACCGATAAACTCATCTTT.

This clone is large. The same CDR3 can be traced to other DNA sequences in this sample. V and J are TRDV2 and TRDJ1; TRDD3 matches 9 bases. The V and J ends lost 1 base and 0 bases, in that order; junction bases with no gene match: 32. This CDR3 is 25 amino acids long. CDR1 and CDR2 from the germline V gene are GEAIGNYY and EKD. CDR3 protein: CACDTILGTGGPLGDPLRYTDKLIF. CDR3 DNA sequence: TGTGCCTGTGACACGATTCTAGGTACTGGGGGACCCCTCGGAGACCCACTCCGATACACCGATAAACTCATCTTT.

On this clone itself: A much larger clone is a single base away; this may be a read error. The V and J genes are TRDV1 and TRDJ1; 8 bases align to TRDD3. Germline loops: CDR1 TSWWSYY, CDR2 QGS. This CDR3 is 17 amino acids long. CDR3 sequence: CALGELVMLGIPDKLTF. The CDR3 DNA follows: TGTGCTCTTGGGGAACTAGTCATGCTGGGGATACCCGATAAACTCACCTTT.

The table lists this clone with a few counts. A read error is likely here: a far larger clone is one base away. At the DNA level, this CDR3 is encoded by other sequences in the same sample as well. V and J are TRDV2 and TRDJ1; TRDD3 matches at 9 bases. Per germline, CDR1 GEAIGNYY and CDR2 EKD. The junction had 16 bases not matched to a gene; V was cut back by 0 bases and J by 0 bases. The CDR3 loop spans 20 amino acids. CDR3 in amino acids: CACDTVVLGDRSDYTDKLIF. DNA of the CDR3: TGTGCCTGTGACACCGTTGTACTGGGGGACAGGAGTGACTACACCGATAAACTCATCTTT.

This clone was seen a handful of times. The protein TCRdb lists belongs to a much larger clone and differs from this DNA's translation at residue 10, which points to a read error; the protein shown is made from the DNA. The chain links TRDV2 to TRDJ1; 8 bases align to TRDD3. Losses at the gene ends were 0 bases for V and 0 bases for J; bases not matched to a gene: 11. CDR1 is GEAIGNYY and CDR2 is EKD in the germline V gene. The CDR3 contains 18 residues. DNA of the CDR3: TGTGCCTGTGACACCCTGATGGGGATACACGGGGACACCGATAAACTCATCTTT. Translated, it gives CACDTLMGIHGDTDKLIF.

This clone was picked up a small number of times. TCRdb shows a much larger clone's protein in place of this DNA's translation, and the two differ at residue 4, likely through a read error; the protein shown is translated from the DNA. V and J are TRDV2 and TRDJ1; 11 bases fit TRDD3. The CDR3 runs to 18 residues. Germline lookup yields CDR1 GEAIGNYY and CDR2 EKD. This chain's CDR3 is CACVTVGLGDTHTDKLIF. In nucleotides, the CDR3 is TGTGCCTGTGTCACCGTGGGTCTGGGGGATACCCACACCGATAAACTCATCTTT.